The T cell receptor beta chain under discussion was sequenced for a study of tumor-infiltrating lymphocytes in primary liver carcinoma. About the research overall: Patients diagnosed with primary liver carcinoma received treatment through surgical resection. General study findings and limits: Tumor-adjacent and tumor-blood pairs showed less overlap than tumor region pairs.

Germline DNA was also extracted, and blood RNA derived from unsorted whole blood. From germline, CDR1 is MGHRA and CDR2 YSYEKL. CDR3 length: 15 residues. From 450 to 550 ng total RNA, TCR beta cDNA was generated with a primer in the constant region. TCR beta libraries came from three nested multiplex PCR rounds using slightly modified ARM-PCR. Primers for the first two PCR rounds were TRBV1-TRBV30 forward primers and a C-beta reverse primer (approximately 10 cycles per round). MiXCR, run by TCRdb on the multiplex PCR reads, gives a single entry per CDR3 protein. The data contain approximately 330,000 distinct CDR3 sequences, roughly two thirds of them singletons. As regards this clonotype: No antigen is known for it. The junction and the germline gene differ at one end; a read error may be behind it.

The specimen sequenced was peripheral blood. The rearrangement links TRBV4-1 to TRBJ2-5, with D perhaps TRBD2 (6 bases). The TCR sequence derives from a man in his forties or fifties with primary liver carcinoma and hepatitis B virus infection. CDR3 sequence (DNA): TGTGCCAGCATCCAAGTGGCGGGACCCCAGGAGACCCAGTACTTC. This encodes CASIQVAGPQETQYF.